Following are 7 T cell receptor beta chains from one sample sequenced in a study of regulatory T cells in long-lasting Graves disease. As to time point: newly diagnosed GD, antithyroid drugs for less than 3 months. From PBMCs, RNA was extracted and then used to make the TCR library. Arm-PCR of CDR3 regions and iRepertoire HTBI primers were the basis on which TCR beta libraries were built. In TCRdb, the multiplex PCR reads were re-called with MiXCR into one record per CDR3 protein. This sample has 200,000 to 250,000 distinct CDR3 sequences, with approximately 20% found just once. This specimen consisted of peripheral blood mononuclear cells (PBMCs), obtained at new diagnosis, from a patient treated with antithyroid drugs. The receptors were sampled from a female donor with Graves disease.

This clonotype was recorded at least ten times. This chain links TRBV9 with TRBJ2-7, with 9 bases fitting TRBD2. The CDR3 totals 15 residues. Germline V CDR1 and CDR2: SGDLS, YYNGEE. Losses at the gene ends were 1 base for V and 6 bases for J; bases not matched to a gene: 8. The CDR3: CASSVTSGGRGEQYF. In nucleotides, the CDR3 is TGTGCCAGCAGCGTAACATCAGGCGGGAGGGGCGAGCAGTACTTC.

A few counts support this clonotype. Just one base apart from a much larger clone, this may be a read error. The chain employs TRBV20-1 and TRBJ1-3; D gene ambiguous. V gave up 6 bases and J gave up 0 bases, with 12 bases separating them. The CDR3 contains 14 residues. The V gene's germline CDR1 is DFQATT and CDR2 SNEGSKA (reference sequence). The CDR3 DNA reads as TGCAGTGCAAGGCGGGCCTCCTCTGGAAACACCATATATTTT. Amino acid sequence: CSARRASSGNTIYF.

This clonotype was observed a handful of times. This chain uses TRBV5-4 with TRBJ1-2, with D tentatively TRBD1 (6 bases). The CDR3 is 15 residues long. Per germline, CDR1 SGHNT and CDR2 YYREEE (reference sequence). Trimming removed 0 bases at V and 4 bases at J, with 13 bases between. The CDR3 nucleotides are TGTGCCAGCAGCTTGGAGGGGGTGGATTCCTATGGCTACACCTTC. Translating gives CASSLEGVDSYGYTF.

The table lists this clonotype with many counts. V and J are TRBV10-3 and TRBJ2-3; D gene ambiguous. The CDR3 loop spans 11 amino acids. Per germline, CDR1 ENHRY and CDR2 SYGVKD. V lost 4 bases to trimming and J lost 3 bases, with 2 bases between them. The CDR3 reads CAISVTDTQYF. DNA for the CDR3: TGTGCCATCAGTGTAACAGATACGCAGTATTTT.

This clonotype came up a few times. The chain couples TRBV7-2 to TRBJ1-1, with a possible D match to TRBD1 (6 bases). The germline V gene has CDR1 SGHTA and CDR2 FQGNSA. The CDR3 is 14 residues long. V lost 5 bases to trimming and J lost 1 base, with 11 bases between them. CDR3 DNA: TGTGCCAGCAGCCCGTTGACAGGGAACACTGAAGCTTTCTTT. Translating gives CASSPLTGNTEAFF.

On this clonotype: Germline is not matched at one junction end, which may reflect a read error. The chain employs TRBV7-7 and TRBJ2-5, with D hard to call. The V gene's germline CDR1 is SSHAT and CDR2 FNYEAQ (reference sequence). This CDR3 region has 15 residues. CDR3 DNA: TGTGCTAGCAGCTTAGGGCAGTCCCCCCAAGAGACCCAGTACTTC. Protein product: CASSLGQSPQETQYF.

The V and J genes are TRBV5-6 and TRBJ2-1; 10 bases align to TRBD2. V was pared by 1 base and J by 7 bases, with 8 bases of the junction left unmatched. The V gene's germline CDR1 is SGHDT and CDR2 YYEEEE. The CDR3 contains 16 residues. The CDR3 reads CASSLRLAGVNNEQFF. CDR3 DNA sequence: TGTGCCAGCAGCTTGAGGCTAGCGGGAGTTAATAATGAGCAGTTCTTC. Filled out from reference TRBV5-6 and TRBJ2-1, the complete variable domain reads DAGVTQSPTHLIKTRGQQVTLRCSPKSGHDTVSWYQQALGQGPQFIFQYYEEEERQRGNFPDRFSGHQFPNYSSELNVNALLLGDSALYLCASSLRLAGVNNEQFFGPGTRLTVL.